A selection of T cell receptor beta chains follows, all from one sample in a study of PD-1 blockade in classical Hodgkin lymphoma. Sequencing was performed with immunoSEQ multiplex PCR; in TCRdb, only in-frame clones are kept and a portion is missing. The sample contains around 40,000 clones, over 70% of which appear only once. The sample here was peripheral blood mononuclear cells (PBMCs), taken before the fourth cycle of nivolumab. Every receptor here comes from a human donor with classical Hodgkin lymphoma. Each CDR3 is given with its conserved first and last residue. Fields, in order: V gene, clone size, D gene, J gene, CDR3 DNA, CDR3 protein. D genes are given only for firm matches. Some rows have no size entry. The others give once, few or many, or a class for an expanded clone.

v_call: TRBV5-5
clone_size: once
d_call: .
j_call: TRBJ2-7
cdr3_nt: TGTGCCAGCAGCTTGCGAGACGCCGGAGTCTCGTACGAGCAGTACTTC
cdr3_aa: CASSLRDAGVSYEQYF

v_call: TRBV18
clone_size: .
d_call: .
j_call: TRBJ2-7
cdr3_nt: TGTGCCAGCTCACCGGTCGGCTACGAGCAGTACTTC
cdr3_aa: CASSPVGYEQYF

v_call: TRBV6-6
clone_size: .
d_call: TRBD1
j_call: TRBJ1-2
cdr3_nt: TGTGCCAGCAGGGACAGGACACAGGGGGACTATGGCTACACCTTC
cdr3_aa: CASRDRTQGDYGYTF

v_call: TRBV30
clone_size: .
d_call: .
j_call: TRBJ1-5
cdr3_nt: TGTGCCTGGAGTGACATGGGGGGCAATCAGCCCCAGCATTTT
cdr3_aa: CAWSDMGGNQPQHF

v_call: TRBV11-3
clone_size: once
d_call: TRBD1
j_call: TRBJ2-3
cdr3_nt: TGTGCCAGCAGCTACAGGGGCGGCACAGATACGCAGTATTTT
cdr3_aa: CASSYRGGTDTQYF

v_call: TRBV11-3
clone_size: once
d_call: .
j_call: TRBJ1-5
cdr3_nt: TGTGCCAGCAGCTTAGATAGGGGCCAGGGGAGTAGCAATCAGCCCCAGCATTTT
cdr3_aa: CASSLDRGQGSSNQPQHF

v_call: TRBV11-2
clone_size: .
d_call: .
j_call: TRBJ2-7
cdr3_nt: TGTGCCAGCAGCGGTACCGGTCGCACCTCCTACGAGCAGTACTTC
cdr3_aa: CASSGTGRTSYEQYF

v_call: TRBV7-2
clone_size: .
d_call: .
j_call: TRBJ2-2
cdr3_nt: TGTGCCAGCAGCTTACCTACTAGATCCGGGGAGCTGTTTTTT
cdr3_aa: CASSLPTRSGELFF

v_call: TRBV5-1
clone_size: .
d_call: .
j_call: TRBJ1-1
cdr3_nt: TGCGCCAGCAGCTCGGGCAGGACGAACACTGAAGCTTTCTTT
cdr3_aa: CASSSGRTNTEAFF

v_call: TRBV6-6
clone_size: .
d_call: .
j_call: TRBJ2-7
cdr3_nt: TGTGCCAGCAGTTATTCGACAGACCCCTACGAGCAGTACTTC
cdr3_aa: CASSYSTDPYEQYF

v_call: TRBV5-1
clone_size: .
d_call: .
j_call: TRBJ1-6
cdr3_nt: TGCGCCAGCAGCTTGGGGCAGGGCCTAAATTCACCCCTCCACTTT
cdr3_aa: CASSLGQGLNSPLHF

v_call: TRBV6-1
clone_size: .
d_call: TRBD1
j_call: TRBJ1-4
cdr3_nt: TGTGCCAGCAGTCCACGGACAGGGAATGAAAAACTGTTTTTT
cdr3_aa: CASSPRTGNEKLFF

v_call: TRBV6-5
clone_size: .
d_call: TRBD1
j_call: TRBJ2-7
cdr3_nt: TGTGCCAGCAGTTACCTAGACAGGGGGCGACCCTACGAGCAGTACTTC
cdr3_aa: CASSYLDRGRPYEQYF

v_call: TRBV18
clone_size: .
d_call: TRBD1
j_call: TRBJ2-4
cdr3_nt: TGTGCCAGCTCACCAAGACAGGGGACGGAAAACATTCAGTACTTC
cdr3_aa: CASSPRQGTENIQYF

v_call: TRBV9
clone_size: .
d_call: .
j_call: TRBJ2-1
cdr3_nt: TGTGCCAGCAGCGTAGTATGGGAACCTCACAATGAGCAGTTCTTC
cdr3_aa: CASSVVWEPHNEQFF

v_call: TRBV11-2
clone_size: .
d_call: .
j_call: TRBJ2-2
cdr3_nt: TGTGCCAGCAGCCCTTCTGGCCCTAACACCGGGGAGCTGTTTTTT
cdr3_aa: CASSPSGPNTGELFF

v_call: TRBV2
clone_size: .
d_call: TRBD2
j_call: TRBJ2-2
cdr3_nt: TGTGCCAGCAGGCTAGCGGGGGGGCCTTTCGGGGAGCTGTTTTTT
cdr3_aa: CASRLAGGPFGELFF

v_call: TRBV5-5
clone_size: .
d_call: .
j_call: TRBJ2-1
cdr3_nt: TGTGCCAGCAGCTTGGTTCTTGAGCAGTTCTTC
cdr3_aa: CASSLVLEQFF

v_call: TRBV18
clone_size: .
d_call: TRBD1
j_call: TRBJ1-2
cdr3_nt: TGTGCCAGCTCACCGGACAGGGTCTATGGCTACACCTTC
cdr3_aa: CASSPDRVYGYTF

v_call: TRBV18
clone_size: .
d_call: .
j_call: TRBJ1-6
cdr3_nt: TGTGCCAGCTCCGGAAATGGGGGCGCAGGAGATTCACCCCTCCACTTT
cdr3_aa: CASSGNGGAGDSPLHF

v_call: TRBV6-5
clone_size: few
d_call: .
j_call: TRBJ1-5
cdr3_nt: TGTGCCAGCAGCGGTTGGGAGAACGGTCAGCCCCAGCATTTT
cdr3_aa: CASSGWENGQPQHF

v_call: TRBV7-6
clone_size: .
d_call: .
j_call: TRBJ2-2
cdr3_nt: TGTGCCAGCAGGCTACAGGTCACCGGGGAGCTGTTTTTT
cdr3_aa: CASRLQVTGELFF

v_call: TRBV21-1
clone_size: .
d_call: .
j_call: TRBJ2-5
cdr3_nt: TGTGCCAGCAGCAAGTTTACCCAAGAGACCCAGTACTTC
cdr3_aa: CASSKFTQETQYF

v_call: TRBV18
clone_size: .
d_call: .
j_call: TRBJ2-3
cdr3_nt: TGTGCCAGCTCACCTCAGGGACTCACAGATACGCAGTATTTT
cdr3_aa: CASSPQGLTDTQYF

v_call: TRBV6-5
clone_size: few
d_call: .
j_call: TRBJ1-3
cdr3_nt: TGTGCCAGCAGAGAAGGAGTCTCTGGAAACACCATATATTTT
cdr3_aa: CASREGVSGNTIYF

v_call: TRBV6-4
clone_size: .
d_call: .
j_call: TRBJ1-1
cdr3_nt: TGTGCCAGCAGTGCGACAAGGAACACTGAAGCTTTCTTT
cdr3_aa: CASSATRNTEAFF

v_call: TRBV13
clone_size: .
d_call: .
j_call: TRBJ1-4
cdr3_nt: TGTGCCAGCAGCTTAGGAGGAGAAATCAATGAAAAACTGTTTTTT
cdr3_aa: CASSLGGEINEKLFF

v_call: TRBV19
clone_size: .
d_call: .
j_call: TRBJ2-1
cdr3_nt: TGTGCCAGTAGTATCGGGCGAAATGAGCAGTTCTTC
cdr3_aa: CASSIGRNEQFF

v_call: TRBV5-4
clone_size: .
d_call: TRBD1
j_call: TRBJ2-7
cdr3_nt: TGTGCCAGCAGCCAAGGGACAGGCGCCTCCTACGAGCAGTACTTC
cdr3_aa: CASSQGTGASYEQYF

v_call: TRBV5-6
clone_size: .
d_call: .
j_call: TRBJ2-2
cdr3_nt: TGTGCCAGCAGCTCGGACTCGGACGATGACACCGGGGAGCTGTTTTTT
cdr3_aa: CASSSDSDDDTGELFF

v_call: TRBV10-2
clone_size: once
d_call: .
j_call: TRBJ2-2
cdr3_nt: TGCGCCAGCAGTATGGGGCCAAACGGGGAGCTGTTTTTT
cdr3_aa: CASSMGPNGELFF

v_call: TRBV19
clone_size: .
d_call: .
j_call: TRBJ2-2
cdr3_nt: TGTGCCAGTAGTATAGATCTAGCGACCGGGGAGCTGTTTTTT
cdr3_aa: CASSIDLATGELFF

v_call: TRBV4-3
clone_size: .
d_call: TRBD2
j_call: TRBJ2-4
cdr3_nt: TGCGCCAGCAGCCCTAGGCTAGCGGGGGGACCAAAAAACATTCAGTACTTC
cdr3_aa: CASSPRLAGGPKNIQYF

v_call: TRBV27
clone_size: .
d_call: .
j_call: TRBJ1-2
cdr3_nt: TGTGCCAGCAGTTTAAACGGGCCGGGGTATGGCTACACCTTC
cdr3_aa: CASSLNGPGYGYTF

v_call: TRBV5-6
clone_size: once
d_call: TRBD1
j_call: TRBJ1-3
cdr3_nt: TGTGCCAGCAGCCCAAGGGGGCCAACTACTGGAAACACCATATATTTT
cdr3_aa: CASSPRGPTTGNTIYF

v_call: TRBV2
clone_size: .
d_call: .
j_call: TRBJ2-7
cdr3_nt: TGTGCCAGCAGCCTAACCTACGAGCAGTACTTC
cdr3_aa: CASSLTYEQYF

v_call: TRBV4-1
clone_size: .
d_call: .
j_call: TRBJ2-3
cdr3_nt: TGCGCCAGCAGCCAATCCGACCCCACAGATACGCAGTATTTT
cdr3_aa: CASSQSDPTDTQYF

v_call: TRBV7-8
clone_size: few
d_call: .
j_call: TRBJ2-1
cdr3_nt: TGTGCCAGCAGCTTAGTACCTGATTACAATGAGCAGTTCTTC
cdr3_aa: CASSLVPDYNEQFF

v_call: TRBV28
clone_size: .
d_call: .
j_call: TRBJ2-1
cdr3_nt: TGTGCCAGCAGTTTGGGGGGCCTTGAGCAGTTCTTC
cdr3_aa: CASSLGGLEQFF

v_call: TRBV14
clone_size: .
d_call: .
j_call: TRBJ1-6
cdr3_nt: TGTGCCAGCAGCCAAGTGCCCGATTCACCCCTCCACTTT
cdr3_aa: CASSQVPDSPLHF

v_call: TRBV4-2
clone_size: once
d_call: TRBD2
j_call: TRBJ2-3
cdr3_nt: TGTGCCAGCAGCCCCCCACGGGGGGGGTTCGAAGATACGCAGTATTTT
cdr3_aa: CASSPPRGGFEDTQYF

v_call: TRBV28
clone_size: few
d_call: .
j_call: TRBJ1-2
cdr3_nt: TGTGCCAGCAGTTTGTGGACCTGGGGCTACACCTTC
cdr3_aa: CASSLWTWGYTF

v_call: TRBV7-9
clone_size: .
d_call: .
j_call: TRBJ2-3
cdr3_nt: TGTGCCAGCAGGCTAAAGGGGGGCGTCACAGATACGCAGTATTTT
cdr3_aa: CASRLKGGVTDTQYF

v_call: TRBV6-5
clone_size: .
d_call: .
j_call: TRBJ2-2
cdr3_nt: TGTGCCAGCAGTTACGGGGCGTACACCGGGGAGCTGTTTTTT
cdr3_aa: CASSYGAYTGELFF

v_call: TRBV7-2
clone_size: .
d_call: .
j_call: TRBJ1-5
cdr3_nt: TGTGCCAGCAGCATTTGGGCGGGCAATCAGCCCCAGCATTTT
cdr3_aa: CASSIWAGNQPQHF

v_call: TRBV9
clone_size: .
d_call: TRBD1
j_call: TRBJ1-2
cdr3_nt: TGTGCCAGCAGCGTGACAGGGGGCAGTAACTATGGCTACACCTTC
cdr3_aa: CASSVTGGSNYGYTF

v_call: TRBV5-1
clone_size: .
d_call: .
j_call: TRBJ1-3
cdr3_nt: TGCGCCAGCAGACGATCCTCTGGAAACACCATATATTTT
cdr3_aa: CASRRSSGNTIYF

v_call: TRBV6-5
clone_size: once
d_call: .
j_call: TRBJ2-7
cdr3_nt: TGTGCCAGCAGTTACTCCCGGACGGAGTCCTACGAGCAGTACTTC
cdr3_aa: CASSYSRTESYEQYF

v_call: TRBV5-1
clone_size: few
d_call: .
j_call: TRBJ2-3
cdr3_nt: TGCGCCAGCAGCTTGGGGAACAGGGCGACTAGCACAGATACGCAGTATTTT
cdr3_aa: CASSLGNRATSTDTQYF

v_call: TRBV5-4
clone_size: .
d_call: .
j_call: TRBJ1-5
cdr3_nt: TGTGCCAGCAGCTTGGGCCTAGATCAGCCCCAGCATTTT
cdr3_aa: CASSLGLDQPQHF

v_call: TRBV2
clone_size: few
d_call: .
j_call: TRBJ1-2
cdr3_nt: TGTGCCAGCAGTGTCAACAGGGAAGATGGCTACACCTTC
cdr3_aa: CASSVNREDGYTF

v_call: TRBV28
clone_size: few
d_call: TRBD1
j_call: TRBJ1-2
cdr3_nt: TGTGCCAGCAGTCCTATTAGAACGGGACAGGGGGGTGGCTACACCTTC
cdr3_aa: CASSPIRTGQGGGYTF

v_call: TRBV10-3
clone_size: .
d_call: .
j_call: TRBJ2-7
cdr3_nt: TGTGCCATCAGTGATTCCTACGAGCAGTACTTC
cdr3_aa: CAISDSYEQYF